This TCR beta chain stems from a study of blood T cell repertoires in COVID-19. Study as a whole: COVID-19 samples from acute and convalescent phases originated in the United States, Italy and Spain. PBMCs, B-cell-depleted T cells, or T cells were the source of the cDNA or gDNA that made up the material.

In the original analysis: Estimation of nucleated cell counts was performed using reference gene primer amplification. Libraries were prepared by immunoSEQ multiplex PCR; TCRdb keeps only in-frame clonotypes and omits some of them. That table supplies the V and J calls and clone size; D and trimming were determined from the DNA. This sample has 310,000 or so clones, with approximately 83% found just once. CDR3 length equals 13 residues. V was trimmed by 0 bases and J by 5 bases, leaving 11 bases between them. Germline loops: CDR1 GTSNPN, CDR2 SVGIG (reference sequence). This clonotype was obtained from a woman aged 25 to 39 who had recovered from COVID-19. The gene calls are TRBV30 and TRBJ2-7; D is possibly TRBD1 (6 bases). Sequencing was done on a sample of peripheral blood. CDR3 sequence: CAWSVGQGNEQYF. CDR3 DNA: TGTGCCTGGAGTGTGGGTCAGGGGAACGAGCAGTACTTC.